Presented here are 8 T cell receptor beta chains from one specimen sequenced in a study of T cells in localized non-small cell lung cancer. Generated by immunoSEQ multiplex PCR, the TCRdb table keeps only in-frame clones and is missing some. This sample has 10,000 to 15,000 clones, with roughly 84% found just once. The input for sequencing was peripheral blood, taken before any cancer treatment. All receptors derive from a male donor older than 55 with stage I squamous cell lung carcinoma.

This sequence joins TRBV14 and TRBJ2-5, with 7 bases fitting TRBD1. CDR1 and CDR2 from the germline V gene are SGHDN and FVKESK. The CDR3 sequence is 15 residues long. V lost 1 base, J lost 7 bases, and 9 bases stayed unmatched. CDR3 in DNA: TGTGCCAGCAGCCAAGTAACAGGGGCCGTCGGGACCCAGTACTTC. Its protein is CASSQVTGAVGTQYF.

The chain carries TRBV2 and TRBJ2-7; 9 nucleotides match TRBD1. V gave up 0 bases and J gave up 2 bases; unmatched junction bases: 2. Germline V gives CDR1 SNHLY, CDR2 FYNNEI. The CDR3 extends over 15 amino acids. The CDR3 sequence is CASSEADRGPYEQYF. Written as DNA, the CDR3 is TGTGCCAGCAGTGAAGCGGACAGGGGTCCCTACGAGCAGTACTTC.

The V gene is TRBV5-4, the J gene TRBJ1-4, with no clear D. Germline V lookup: CDR1 SGHNT, CDR2 YYREEE (reference sequence). This CDR3 comprises 14 residues. V lost 1 base and J 5 bases, leaving 9 bases between the germline ends. This chain's CDR3 is CASSLRQNNEKLFF. CDR3 bases: TGTGCCAGCAGCTTGAGGCAGAACAATGAAAAACTGTTTTTT.

A word on this clone: The junction shows a germline mismatch at one end, possibly a read error. The chain carries TRBV20-1 and TRBJ2-3; tentatively, D is TRBD2 (5 bases). CDR3 length: 9 residues. Germline V gene sequence: CDR1 DFQATT, CDR2 SNEGSKA (reference sequence). The CDR3: CSVDPAGNF. CDR3 nucleotides: TGCAGTGTTGATCCGGCCGGGAACTTT.

CDR3 sequence (DNA): TGTGCCAGCAGCTTAGAGGGCGGGGCCCTCGAGCAGTACTTC. It translates to CASSLEGGALEQYF. The chain uses TRBV11-2 and TRBJ2-7; perhaps TRBD2 as D (6 bases). This CDR3 is 14 amino acids long. V lost 0 bases to trimming and J lost 6 bases, with 12 bases between them. The germline CDR1 and CDR2 sequences are SGHAT and FQNNGV.

This chain links TRBV5-4 with TRBJ2-5, with 7 bases that match TRBD2. The germline CDR1 and CDR2 sequences are SGHNT and YYREEE (reference sequence). The ends lost 4 bases at V and 0 bases at J; junction bases unmatched: 3. The CDR3 length is 14 residues. The CDR3 is CASSAGTNQETQYF. In DNA form, the CDR3 reads TGTGCCAGCAGCGCCGGGACTAACCAAGAGACCCAGTACTTC.

CDR3 in DNA: TGTGCCAGCAGCTTCGACAGGGGCACTGAAGCTTTCTTT. It encodes CASSFDRGTEAFF. The chain is built from TRBV7-9 and TRBJ1-1; 8 bases fit TRBD1. Germline assignment: CDR1 SEHNR and CDR2 FQNEAQ (reference sequence). This CDR3 has 13 residues. The junction had 1 base not matched to a gene; V was cut back by 3 bases and J by 4 bases.

This rearrangement joins TRBV11-3 to TRBJ2-2; D unresolved. V was clipped by 0 bases and J by 5 bases, with 4 bases between them. CDR3 length equals 13 residues. Germline CDR1 and CDR2: SGHNT and YENEEA. Written as DNA, the CDR3 is TGTGCCAGCAGCTTAGATCCGACCGGGGAGCTGTTTTTT. Protein: CASSLDPTGELFF.